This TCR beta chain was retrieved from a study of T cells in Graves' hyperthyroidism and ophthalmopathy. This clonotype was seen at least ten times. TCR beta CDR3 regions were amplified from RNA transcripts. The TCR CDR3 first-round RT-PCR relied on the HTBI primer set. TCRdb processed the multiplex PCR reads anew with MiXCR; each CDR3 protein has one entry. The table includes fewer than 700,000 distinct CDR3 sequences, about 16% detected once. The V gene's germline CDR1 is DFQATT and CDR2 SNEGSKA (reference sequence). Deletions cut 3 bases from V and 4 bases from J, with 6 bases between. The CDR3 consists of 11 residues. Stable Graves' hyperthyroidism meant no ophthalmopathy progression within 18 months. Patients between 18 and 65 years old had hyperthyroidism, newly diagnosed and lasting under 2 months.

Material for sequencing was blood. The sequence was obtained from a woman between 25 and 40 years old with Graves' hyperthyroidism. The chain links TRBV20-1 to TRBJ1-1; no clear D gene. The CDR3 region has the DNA TGCAGTGCTAGGGGAAGCACTGAAGCTTTCTTT. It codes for CSARGSTEAFF.